Presented here are 12 T cell receptor beta chains from one specimen sequenced in a study of blood T cell repertoires in COVID-19. Sequencing used immunoSEQ multiplex PCR; TCRdb keeps in-frame clones, though not all of them. The sample lists about 170,000 clones, roughly 88% seen once, with 5.5% to 8% in the top ten. Sequencing used peripheral blood. Receptors originate from an elderly man with COVID-19, enrolled during active disease.

This clone came up once. V is TRBV19 and J is TRBJ2-2; 9 positions agree with TRBD1. V lost 4 bases, J lost 8 bases, and 11 bases stayed unmatched. CDR3 length equals 16 residues. Germline CDR1 is LNHDA and CDR2 is SQIVND (reference sequence). DNA of the CDR3: TGTGCCAGTAGTAGCCCGACAGGGGGGCGAGGGGGGGAGCTGTTTTTT. Its protein product is CASSSPTGGRGGELFF.

The genes are TRBV3-1 (or the pseudogene TRBV3-2) and TRBJ1-2, with TRBD1 matching over 7 bases. V gave up 5 bases and J gave up 11 bases; unmatched junction bases: 5. The CDR3 has 11 residues. Per germline, CDR1 LGHDT and CDR2 YNNKEL (reference sequence). The CDR3 loop reads CASSEGAGYTF. In DNA form, the CDR3 reads TGTGCCAGCAGCGAGGGGGCAGGGTACACCTTC.

The chain links TRBV5-6 to TRBJ2-7; tentative D call: TRBD2 (6 bases). The CDR3 has 12 residues. The V gene's germline CDR1 is SGHDT and CDR2 YYEEEE. V was trimmed by 3 bases and J by 5 bases, leaving 9 bases between them. CDR3 coding DNA: TGTGCCAGCAGCTGGAGGGGTGACGAGCAGTACTTC. Translation: CASSWRGDEQYF.

This chain uses TRBV28 with TRBJ1-1; D is ambiguous. This CDR3 contains 16 residues. V dropped 5 bases and J dropped 0 bases, with 16 bases sitting between them. Germline V gene data show CDR1 as MDHEN and CDR2 as SYDVKM. The DNA of the CDR3 is TGTGCCAGCAGTGCCTCCGAGGGCCTCATGAACACTGAAGCTTTCTTT. This sequence encodes CASSASEGLMNTEAFF.

V gene TRBV10-3 combines with J gene TRBJ1-5; 7 bases are shared with TRBD1. V was pared by 2 bases and J by 3 bases, with 4 bases of the junction left unmatched. Germline V gene sequence: CDR1 ENHRY, CDR2 SYGVKD. The CDR3 is 15 amino acids. The CDR3 DNA sequence: TGTGCCATCAGTGAGGGCAGGGGGATCAATCAGCCCCAGCATTTT. Amino acid sequence: CAISEGRGINQPQHF.

This clone has a single count. V is TRBV7-9 and J is TRBJ2-7; D is possibly TRBD2 (5 bases). Germline lookup yields CDR1 SEHNR and CDR2 FQNEAQ (reference sequence). This CDR3 has 14 residues. Between the trimmed V and J ends, which lost 8 bases and 6 bases, there was a span of 20 bases. CDR3 nucleotide sequence: TGTGCCAGCGGAGATCAGGATCGGGGTGCCGAGCAGTACTTC. This gives the protein CASGDQDRGAEQYF. Full variable domain (outside the CDR3, taken from reference TRBV7-9 and TRBJ2-7): DTGVSQNPRHKITKRGQNVTFRCDPISEHNRLYWYRQTLGQGPEFLTYFQNEAQLEKSRLLSDRFSAERPKGSFSTLEIQRTEQGDSAMYLCASGDQDRGAEQYFGPGTRLTVT.

The chain combines TRBV29-1 with TRBJ1-2; D remains ambiguous. Germline V gives CDR1 SQVTM, CDR2 ANQGSEA. The CDR3 has 11 amino acids. V gave up 3 bases and J gave up 5 bases, with 7 bases separating them. The CDR3 region has the DNA TGCAGCGTTGAGAGCGGATATGGCTACACCTTC. This sequence encodes CSVESGYGYTF.

The gene calls are TRBV7-6 and TRBJ2-5; 10 nucleotides match TRBD2. V shed 2 bases, J shed 0 bases, and the junction held 3 bases outside the gene matches. This CDR3 region has 16 residues. Per the germline V gene, CDR1 is SGHVS and CDR2 is FNYEAQ. Here the CDR3 reads CASSLFTSGDQETQYF. The CDR3, as DNA: TGTGCCAGCAGCTTATTCACTAGCGGGGACCAAGAGACCCAGTACTTC.

The chain couples TRBV12-3 or TRBV12-4 to TRBJ1-2; no reliable D call. Trimming removed 3 bases from V and 5 bases from J, with 10 bases in between. The CDR3 totals 13 residues. The CDR3 DNA reads as TGTGCCAGCAGTTTGTATGGAGAATATGGCTACACCTTC. Translating it yields CASSLYGEYGYTF.

Here the CDR3 DNA reads TGTGCCAGCGGCGACGGAGACTATGGCTACACCTTC. As protein: CASGDGDYGYTF. The V and J genes are TRBV28 and TRBJ1-2; no reliable D call. V was shortened by 8 bases and J by 3 bases, with 10 bases between the two germline ends. CDR1 MDHEN and CDR2 SYDVKM come from the germline V gene. The CDR3 contains 12 residues.

This clone was seen a few times. This chain uses TRBV7-6 with TRBJ1-2, with D possibly being TRBD1 (5 bases). The CDR3 covers 14 residues. Germline-derived CDR1 and CDR2 are SGHVS and FNYEAQ. V lost 5 bases and J lost 4, with 14 bases in between. The CDR3 is CASSQRAGVYGYTF. The CDR3 DNA is TGTGCCAGCAGCCAACGGGCGGGGGTCTATGGCTACACCTTC.

This chain joins TRBV24-1 and TRBJ2-7; the D gene is possibly TRBD2 (5 bases). The germline V gene encodes CDR1 KGHDR and CDR2 SFDVKD. The V gene lost 1 base and the J gene lost 6 bases, with 15 bases spanning the gap. CDR3 size: 15 residues. For the CDR3, the DNA is TGTGCCACCAGTGATTTTCTAGCCCGAGGGCGCGAGCAGTACTTC. This translates into CATSDFLARGREQYF.